This T cell receptor (beta chain) emerged from a study of kidney transplant recipient with SARS-CoV-2 infection. This CDR3 spans 15 amino acids. J gave up 0 bases and V 5 bases, and 5 bases lay outside the gene matches. Germline lookup yields CDR1 SGDLS and CDR2 YYNGEE. This clonotype has ten or more counts. TCRdb independently ran MiXCR on the reads; one entry per CDR3 protein. The repertoire holds fewer than 250,000 distinct CDR3 sequences, with under 30% as singletons. The chain joins TRBV9 to TRBJ1-1; 9 bases line up with TRBD1. The specimen comprised a blood sample, sampled at baseline and on approximately day 120 from a kidney transplant recipient. This TCR was sampled from a male patient aged 30 to 40 who had COVID-19 and was a kidney transplant recipient. The graft donor may be the source of some T cells. CDR3 nucleotide sequence: TGTGCCAGCAGTCGAGGGACAGGGCTGAACACTGAAGCTTTCTTT. Protein product: CASSRGTGLNTEAFF.